Listed below are T cell receptor beta chains from one sample, sequenced in a study of human versus mouse CDR3 diversity and MHC coevolution. Profiling relied on immunoSEQ multiplex PCR, and the TCRdb table lists in-frame clones only, not all of them. The table lists around 77,000 clones, about nine tenths of them singletons, with roughly 0.16% in the top ten. Sample: naive CD4+ T cells from blood. The receptors originated from a person aged 30-69 years in good health. The CDR3 runs from the conserved cysteine through the conserved F or W.

V gene,J gene,CDR3 protein
TRBV5-6,TRBJ2-7,CASSFRGTGVIEQYF
TRBV2,TRBJ1-6,CASTKQPNSPLHF
TRBV19,TRBJ1-5,CASSTTGYSNQPQHF
TRBV5-4,TRBJ2-7,CANSLQYGRVPDEQYF
TRBV11-1,TRBJ1-2,CASSSDTGGYGYTF
TRBV5-1,TRBJ2-7,CASSLVVAGSPTYEQYF
TRBV7-9,TRBJ2-3,CASSSGQGTDTQYF
TRBV30,TRBJ2-6,CAWSVSRVPSTGANVLTF
TRBV7-9,NA,CASSLVVVTGISYEQYF
TRBV2,TRBJ1-4,CASELDRGTKREKLFF
TRBV27,TRBJ2-7,CASRGTGSYEQYF
TRBV19,TRBJ2-5,CASSIGLIRETQYF
TRBV2,TRBJ2-3,CASRVGLAESTDTQYF
TRBV2,TRBJ1-5,CASSEEAGIGQPQHF
TRBV5-1,TRBJ2-1,CASSLGDRNEQFF
TRBV7-9,TRBJ2-3,CASSSILVADTQYF
TRBV2,TRBJ1-5,CASGGAINQPQHF
TRBV2,TRBJ2-3,CASRLAGVTDTQYF
TRBV28,TRBJ2-1,CASTKDRSSQFF
TRBV7-8,TRBJ1-1,CASSLRGAGWTEAFF
TRBV28,TRBJ1-6,CASSFGGINSPLHF
TRBV30,TRBJ2-7,CAWAGQTYEQYF
TRBV18,TRBJ2-1,CASSPFGGSNEQFF
TRBV19,TRBJ2-1,CASSTTLRLAGHNEQFF
TRBV19,TRBJ2-3,CASSIVGTRPSTDTQYF
TRBV7-8,TRBJ1-5,CASSHRRDWAQPQHF
TRBV19,TRBJ1-1,CASSAGVSNTEAFF
TRBV5-1,TRBJ2-1,CASSLGDRDMDEQFF
TRBV7-2,NA,CASSASGQPYEQYF
TRBV7-9,TRBJ2-7,CASSGGGNFARLHYEQYF